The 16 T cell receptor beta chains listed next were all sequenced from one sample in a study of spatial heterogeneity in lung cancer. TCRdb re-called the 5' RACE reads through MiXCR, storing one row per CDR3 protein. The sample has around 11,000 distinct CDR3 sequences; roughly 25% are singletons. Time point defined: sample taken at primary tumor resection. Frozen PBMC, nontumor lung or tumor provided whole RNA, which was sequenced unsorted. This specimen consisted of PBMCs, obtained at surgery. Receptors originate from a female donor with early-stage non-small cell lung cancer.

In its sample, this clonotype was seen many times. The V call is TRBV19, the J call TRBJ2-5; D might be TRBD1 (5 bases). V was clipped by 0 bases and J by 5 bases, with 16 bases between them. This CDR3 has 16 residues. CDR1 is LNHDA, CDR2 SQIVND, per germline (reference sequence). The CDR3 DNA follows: TGTGCCAGTAGTATAGATCGACAGACCTCAGGGGAGACCCAGTACTTC. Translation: CASSIDRQTSGETQYF.

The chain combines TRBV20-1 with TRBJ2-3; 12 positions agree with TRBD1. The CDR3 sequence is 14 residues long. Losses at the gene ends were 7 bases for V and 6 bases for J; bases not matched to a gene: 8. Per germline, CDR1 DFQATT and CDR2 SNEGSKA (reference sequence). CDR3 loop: CSVGTGGERDTQYF. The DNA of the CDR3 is TGCAGTGTAGGGACAGGGGGCGAGAGGGATACGCAGTATTTT.

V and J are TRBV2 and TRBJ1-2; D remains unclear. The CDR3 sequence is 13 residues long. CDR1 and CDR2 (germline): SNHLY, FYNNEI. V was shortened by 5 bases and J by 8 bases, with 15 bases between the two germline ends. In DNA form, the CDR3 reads TGTGCCAGCAGTACCGGGCCCTCCTACGGCTACACCTTC. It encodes CASSTGPSYGYTF. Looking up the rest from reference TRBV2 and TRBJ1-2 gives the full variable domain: EPEVTQTPSHQVTQMGQEVILRCVPISNHLYFYWYRQILGQKVEFLVSFYNNEISEKSEIFDDQFSVERPDGSNFTLKIRSTKLEDSAMYFCASSTGPSYGYTFGSGTRLTVV.

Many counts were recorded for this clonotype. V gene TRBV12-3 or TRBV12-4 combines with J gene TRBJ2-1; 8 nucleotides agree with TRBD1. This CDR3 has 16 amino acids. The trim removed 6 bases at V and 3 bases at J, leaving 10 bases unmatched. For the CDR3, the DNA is TGTGCCAGCAGGGGGCCGGGACAGGCCTACTACAATGAGCAGTTCTTC. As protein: CASRGPGQAYYNEQFF.

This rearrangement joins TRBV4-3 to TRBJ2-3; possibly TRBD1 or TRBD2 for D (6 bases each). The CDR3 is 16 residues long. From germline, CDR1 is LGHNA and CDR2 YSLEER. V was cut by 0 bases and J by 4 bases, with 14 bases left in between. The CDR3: CASSQDVGGGPDTQYF. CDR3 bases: TGCGCCAGCAGCCAAGATGTAGGGGGAGGTCCAGATACGCAGTATTTT.

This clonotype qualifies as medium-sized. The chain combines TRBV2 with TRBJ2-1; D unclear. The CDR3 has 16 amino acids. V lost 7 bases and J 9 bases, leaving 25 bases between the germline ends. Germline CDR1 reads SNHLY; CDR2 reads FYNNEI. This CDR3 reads CASTLRRASPRLEQFF. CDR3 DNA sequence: TGTGCCAGCACCTTAAGAAGGGCTAGTCCGCGTCTTGAGCAGTTCTTC.

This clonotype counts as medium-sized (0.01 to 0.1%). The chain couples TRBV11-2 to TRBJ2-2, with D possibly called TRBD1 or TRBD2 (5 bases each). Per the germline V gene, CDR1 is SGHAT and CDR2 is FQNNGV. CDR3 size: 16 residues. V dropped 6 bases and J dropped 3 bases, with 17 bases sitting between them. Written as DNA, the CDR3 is TGTGCCAGCAGGACCGGGGCCAGGCGGGACACCGGGGAGCTGTTTTTT. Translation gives CASRTGARRDTGELFF.

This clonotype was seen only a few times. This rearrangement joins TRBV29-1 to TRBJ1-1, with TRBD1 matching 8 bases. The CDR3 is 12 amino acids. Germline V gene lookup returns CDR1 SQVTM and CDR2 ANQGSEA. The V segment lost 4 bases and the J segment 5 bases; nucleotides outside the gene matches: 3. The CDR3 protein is CSVGTGRTEAFF. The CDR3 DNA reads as TGCAGCGTTGGGACAGGGAGAACTGAAGCTTTCTTT.

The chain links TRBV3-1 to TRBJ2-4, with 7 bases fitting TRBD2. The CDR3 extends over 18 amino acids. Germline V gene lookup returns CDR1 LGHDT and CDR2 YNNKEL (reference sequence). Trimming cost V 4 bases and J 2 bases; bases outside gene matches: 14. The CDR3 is CASSPFPTAGDTKNIQYF. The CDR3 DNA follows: TGTGCCAGCAGCCCGTTTCCTACGGCGGGAGATACCAAAAACATTCAGTACTTC.

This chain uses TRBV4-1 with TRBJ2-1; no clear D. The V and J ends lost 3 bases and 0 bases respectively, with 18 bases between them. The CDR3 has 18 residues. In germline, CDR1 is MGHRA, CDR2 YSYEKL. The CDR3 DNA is TGCGCCAGCAGCCACACGACCCCCCGGTCAAGCTCCTACAATGAGCAGTTCTTC. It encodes CASSHTTPRSSSYNEQFF.

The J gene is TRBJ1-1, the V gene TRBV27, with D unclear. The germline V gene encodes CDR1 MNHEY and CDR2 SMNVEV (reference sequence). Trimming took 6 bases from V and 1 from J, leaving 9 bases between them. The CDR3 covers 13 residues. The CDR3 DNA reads TGTGCCAGCAGACAATCCACGAACACTGAAGCTTTCTTT. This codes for CASRQSTNTEAFF.

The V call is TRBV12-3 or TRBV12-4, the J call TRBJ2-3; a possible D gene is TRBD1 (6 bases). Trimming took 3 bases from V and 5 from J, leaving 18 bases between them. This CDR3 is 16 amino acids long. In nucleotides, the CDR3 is TGTGCCAGCAGTTTCCGTATGGGGGCCGGTAAAGATACGCAGTATTTT. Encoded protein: CASSFRMGAGKDTQYF.

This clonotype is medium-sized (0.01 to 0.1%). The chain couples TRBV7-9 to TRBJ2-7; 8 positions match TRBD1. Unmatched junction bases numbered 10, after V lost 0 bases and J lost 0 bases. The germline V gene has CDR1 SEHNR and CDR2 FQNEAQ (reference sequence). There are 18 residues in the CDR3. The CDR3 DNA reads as TGTGCCAGCAGCTTAGCGGGAAGGGGGCAGGGGGCCTCCTACGAGCAGTACTTC. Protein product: CASSLAGRGQGASYEQYF.

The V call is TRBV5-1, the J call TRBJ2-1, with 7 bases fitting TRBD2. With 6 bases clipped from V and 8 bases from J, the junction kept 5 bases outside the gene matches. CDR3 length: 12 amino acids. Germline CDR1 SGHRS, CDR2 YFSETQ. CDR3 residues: CASTGGSYEQFF. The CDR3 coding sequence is TGCGCCAGCACTGGCGGGAGTTATGAGCAGTTCTTC.

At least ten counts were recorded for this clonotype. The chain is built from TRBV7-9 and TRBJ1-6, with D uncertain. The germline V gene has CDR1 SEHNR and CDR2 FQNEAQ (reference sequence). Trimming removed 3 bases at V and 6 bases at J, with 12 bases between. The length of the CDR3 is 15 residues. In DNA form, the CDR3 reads TGTGCCAGCAGCTTTGAGGGAGCGGGTAATTCACCCCTCCACTTT. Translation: CASSFEGAGNSPLHF.

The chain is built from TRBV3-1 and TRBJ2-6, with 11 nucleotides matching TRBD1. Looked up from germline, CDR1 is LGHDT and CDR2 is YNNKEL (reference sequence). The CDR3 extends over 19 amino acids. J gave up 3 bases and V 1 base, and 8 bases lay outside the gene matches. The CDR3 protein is CASSQGLGQGARGANVLTF. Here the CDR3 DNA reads TGTGCCAGCAGCCAAGGCCTTGGACAGGGGGCGCGTGGGGCCAACGTCCTGACTTTC.